The rows below give T cell receptor beta chains drawn from one sample of a study of blood T cell repertoires in COVID-19. Here immunoSEQ multiplex PCR was the method, and the copy in TCRdb shows in-frame clones only, minus some. The table records fewer than 120,000 clones, approximately 70% of them present only once. Sequencing was carried out using peripheral blood. The source of these receptors is a woman between 55 and 75 years old with acute or convalescent COVID-19. Each CDR3 is given with its conserved first and last residue. Each record gives: J gene, D gene, V gene, clone size, CDR3 DNA, CDR3 protein. D genes are given only for firm matches. For some rows the clone size is stated as once, few or many, or as a class when expanded; others skip it.

J: TRBJ1-3
D: -
V: TRBV7-9
size: few
DNA: TGTGCCAGCAGTAGCACCAAGGGAAACACCATATATTTT
CDR3: CASSSTKGNTIYF

J: TRBJ1-2
D: -
V: TRBV5-1
size: -
DNA: TGCGCCAGCCGAACGGAGTTGTCGGGCTATGGCTACACCTTC
CDR3: CASRTELSGYGYTF

J: TRBJ2-7
D: TRBD2
V: TRBV19
size: few
DNA: TGTGCCAGTAGTACCCGCGGGGCTAGCGGGGGCAACGAGCAGTACTTC
CDR3: CASSTRGASGGNEQYF

J: TRBJ2-1
D: TRBD1
V: TRBV9
size: many
DNA: TGTGCCAGCAGCGTAGTAGGGACAGGGGTCAATGAGCAGTTCTTC
CDR3: CASSVVGTGVNEQFF

J: TRBJ2-3
D: TRBD2
V: TRBV2
size: few
DNA: TGTGCCAGCAGTGAGAGCGGGACCTCCACAGATACGCAGTATTTT
CDR3: CASSESGTSTDTQYF

J: TRBJ2-7
D: -
V: TRBV6-6
size: -
DNA: TGTGCCAGCAGTTACCATGTGACAGGTAGCTCCTACGAGCAGTACTTC
CDR3: CASSYHVTGSSYEQYF

J: TRBJ2-1
D: TRBD2
V: TRBV7-2
size: -
DNA: TGTGCCAGCAATGCGGGGGGGCGAAATGAGCAGTTCTTC
CDR3: CASNAGGRNEQFF

J: TRBJ2-3
D: -
V: TRBV7-3
size: -
DNA: TGTGCCAGCAGCCCAGGAGGACCACGCACAGATACGCAGTATTTT
CDR3: CASSPGGPRTDTQYF

J: TRBJ1-2
D: TRBD1
V: TRBV27
size: few
DNA: TGTGCCAGCAGTTCCCTAGGGACAGGGCTATATGGCTACACCTTC
CDR3: CASSSLGTGLYGYTF

J: TRBJ2-7
D: -
V: TRBV11-2
size: once
DNA: TGTGCCAGCAGCTTAGTGGGCTACTCATACGAGCAGTACTTC
CDR3: CASSLVGYSYEQYF

J: TRBJ2-3
D: -
V: TRBV5-4
size: -
DNA: TGTGCCTTCGGACAATACACAGATACGCAGTATTTT
CDR3: CAFGQYTDTQYF

J: TRBJ1-5
D: TRBD1
V: TRBV5-4
size: -
DNA: TGTGCCAGCAGCCCCACGGACAGGAGCAATCAGCCCCAGCATTTT
CDR3: CASSPTDRSNQPQHF

J: TRBJ1-4
D: TRBD1
V: TRBV5-6
size: -
DNA: TGTGCCAGCAGCCCCCCCGGGACAGGGGCAACTAATGAAAAACTGTTTTTT
CDR3: CASSPPGTGATNEKLFF

J: TRBJ2-6
D: -
V: TRBV2
size: -
DNA: TGTGCCGGCCGACAGGAAACAGGGGCCAACGTCCTGACTTTC
CDR3: CAGRQETGANVLTF

J: TRBJ2-7
D: -
V: TRBV11-2
size: -
DNA: TGTGCCAGCAGCCGAAACAGGGAATCGACCTACGAGCAGTACTTC
CDR3: CASSRNRESTYEQYF

J: TRBJ2-7
D: TRBD1
V: TRBV7-3
size: -
DNA: TGTGCCAGCAGCCCCGGACAGGGCTACGAGCAGTACTTC
CDR3: CASSPGQGYEQYF

J: TRBJ1-1
D: -
V: TRBV3-1/TRBV3-2
size: once
DNA: TGTGCCAGCAGACACGGTGGGGCGAACACTGAAGCTTTCTTT
CDR3: CASRHGGANTEAFF

J: TRBJ1-5
D: -
V: TRBV6-1
size: -
DNA: TGTGCCAGCAGTGAAGCGATAAGAGGGCATAGCAATCAGCCCCAGCATTTT
CDR3: CASSEAIRGHSNQPQHF

J: TRBJ2-2
D: -
V: TRBV5-1
size: -
DNA: TGCGCCAGCAGCTTGCGAGGGGACAAGAACACCGGGGAGCTGTTTTTT
CDR3: CASSLRGDKNTGELFF

J: TRBJ1-6
D: TRBD1
V: TRBV5-4
size: -
DNA: TGTGCCAGCGGCCCTGCAGGGGGCGATTCACCCCTCCACTTT
CDR3: CASGPAGGDSPLHF

J: TRBJ2-5
D: TRBD2
V: TRBV6-6
size: -
DNA: TGTGCCAGCAGGGGGGGGGTAGGAGAGACCCAGTACTTC
CDR3: CASRGGVGETQYF

J: TRBJ2-5
D: TRBD2
V: TRBV7-3
size: once
DNA: TGTGCCAGCAGCTCCCTAGCGGGGGGCCAAGAGACCCAGTACTTC
CDR3: CASSSLAGGQETQYF

J: TRBJ2-5
D: TRBD2
V: TRBV5-5
size: -
DNA: TGTGCCAGCAGTGCGGGGGGGCCTCAAGAGACCCAGTACTTC
CDR3: CASSAGGPQETQYF

J: TRBJ1-2
D: TRBD1
V: TRBV10-3
size: -
DNA: TGTGCCATCAGTGAGAGGGGGGGACAGGGGTCTCTCTACACCTTC
CDR3: CAISERGGQGSLYTF

J: TRBJ1-4
D: TRBD1
V: TRBV6-5
size: many
DNA: TGTGCCAGCAAGACAGGGGGCGCGTTTGAAAAACTGTTTTTT
CDR3: CASKTGGAFEKLFF

J: TRBJ2-1
D: TRBD2
V: TRBV6-5
size: once
DNA: TGTGCCAGCAGGGATTGGGGAGGGAATGAGCAGTTCTTC
CDR3: CASRDWGGNEQFF

J: TRBJ2-7
D: -
V: TRBV27
size: -
DNA: TGTGCCAGCAGTCCATTGGCTAGCGCGGCCGAGCAGTACTTC
CDR3: CASSPLASAAEQYF

J: TRBJ1-2
D: TRBD1
V: TRBV9
size: -
DNA: TGTGCCAGCAGCGTACAGGGGGCGGCGGACAAGAACTATGGCTACACCTTC
CDR3: CASSVQGAADKNYGYTF

J: TRBJ2-3
D: TRBD1
V: TRBV10-3
size: -
DNA: TGTGCCATTACAGGGGGCTACACAGATACGCAGTATTTT
CDR3: CAITGGYTDTQYF

J: TRBJ1-2
D: TRBD1
V: TRBV4-3
size: -
DNA: TGCGCCAGCAGCCAAACACAGGGGGTCAACTATGGCTACACCTTC
CDR3: CASSQTQGVNYGYTF

J: TRBJ1-3
D: TRBD1
V: TRBV19
size: few
DNA: TGTGCCACCAAACTACAGGGGCCTGGAAACACCATATATTTT
CDR3: CATKLQGPGNTIYF

J: TRBJ1-4
D: TRBD1
V: TRBV4-1
size: -
DNA: TGCGCCAGCAGCCAGACAGGGGGCGCGTCTGAAAAACTGTTTTTT
CDR3: CASSQTGGASEKLFF

J: TRBJ1-2
D: TRBD1
V: TRBV4-2
size: once
DNA: TGTGCCAGCAGCCAGGGGGACAGGGCTCCTAACTATGGCTACACCTTC
CDR3: CASSQGDRAPNYGYTF

J: TRBJ1-5
D: -
V: TRBV21-1
size: few
DNA: TGTGCCAGCAGCAGAGACGGAGGTAGCAATCAGCCCCAGCATTTT
CDR3: CASSRDGGSNQPQHF

J: TRBJ1-5
D: -
V: TRBV19
size: -
DNA: TGTGCCAGTAGAAAACAGGGTAATCAGCCCCAGCATTTT
CDR3: CASRKQGNQPQHF

J: TRBJ1-4
D: -
V: TRBV4-3
size: -
DNA: TGCGCCAGCAGCCAAGATCGCGGGGGAGTGAGTGAAAAACTGTTTTTT
CDR3: CASSQDRGGVSEKLFF

J: TRBJ2-2
D: -
V: TRBV5-1
size: -
DNA: TGCGCCAGCAGCGCGGACACCTCGAACACCGGGGAGCTGTTTTTT
CDR3: CASSADTSNTGELFF

J: TRBJ1-1
D: TRBD1
V: TRBV29-1
size: -
DNA: TGCAGCCTCGGACAGGGAAAAACTGAAGCTTTCTTT
CDR3: CSLGQGKTEAFF

J: TRBJ1-1
D: TRBD1
V: TRBV3-1/TRBV3-2
size: -
DNA: TGTGCCAGCAGTCATTCAGGGGGGAACACTGAAGCTTTCTTT
CDR3: CASSHSGGNTEAFF